This entry concerns a single TCR beta chain. This sample was taken from a study of T cells of healthy individuals. Looked up from germline, CDR1 is DFQATT and CDR2 is SNEGSKA (reference sequence). This CDR3 is built from 14 residues. The V and J ends lost 5 bases and 5 bases, in that order; junction bases with no gene match: 8. One entry per CDR3 protein, called by TCRdb with MiXCR from the 5' RACE reads. The table includes more than 85,000 distinct CDR3 sequences, under 20% detected once. The V call is TRBV20-1, the J call TRBJ2-5, with 10 bases aligning to TRBD2. The sequence was collected from a human donor in good health. The CDR3 sequence is CSAFAAGGPETQYF. CDR3 nucleotides: TGCAGTGCTTTCGCAGCGGGAGGGCCCGAGACCCAGTACTTC.